One sample yielded the 5 T cell receptor beta chains listed below, sequenced in a study of naive and memory T cell subsets. Blood and skin TCR RNA was reverse transcribed with alpha and beta constant primers. TCRdb fed the 5' RACE reads into MiXCR, producing one record per CDR3 protein. Among tens of thousands of distinct CDR3 sequences listed, around 4.2% were seen once. Whole-blood samples were less than 3 ml of peripheral blood from healthy adult volunteers. The receptors were gathered from a male donor in good health.

This clonotype was observed many times. This rearrangement joins TRBV20-1 to TRBJ2-5, with D perhaps matching TRBD2 (6 bases). Germline V lookup: CDR1 DFQATT, CDR2 SNEGSKA (reference sequence). CDR3 length equals 17 residues. Trimming pared 3 bases from V and 4 bases from J, leaving 24 bases between. This CDR3 reads CSASFLIFSGVSETQYF. The CDR3 nucleotides read TGCAGTGCTAGCTTCTTAATTTTTTCGGGGGTATCAGAGACCCAGTACTTC.

This clonotype was counted ten times or more. The chain carries TRBV6-5 and TRBJ2-3, with TRBD1 matching over 7 bases. V gave up 8 bases and J gave up 0 bases; unmatched junction bases: 8. Germline V CDR1 and CDR2: MNHEY, SVGAGI. The CDR3 has 15 residues. The CDR3 region is CASQQGPLSTDTQYF. The DNA of the CDR3 is TGTGCCAGCCAACAGGGGCCTTTGAGCACAGATACGCAGTATTTT.

This clonotype was seen repeatedly, ten times or more. The chain employs TRBV20-1 and TRBJ2-1; no clear D gene. Germline CDR1 is DFQATT and CDR2 is SNEGSKA (reference sequence). The length of the CDR3 is 15 residues. Trimming took off 2 bases at V and 1 base at J, with 12 bases between the two ends. The chain's CDR3 is CSARIGSGSYNEQFF. Here the CDR3 DNA reads TGCAGTGCTAGAATCGGCTCCGGATCCTACAATGAGCAGTTCTTC.

This clonotype has a handful of counts. The chain couples TRBV4-3 to TRBJ2-1; TRBD1 is a possible D gene (6 bases). Germline V gene lookup returns CDR1 LGHNA and CDR2 YSLEER. This CDR3 has 15 amino acids. Trimming cost V 4 bases and J 2 bases, with 12 bases left between them. CDR3 nucleotides: TGCGCCAGCAGCCCAATAGGGGGTCCCTACAATGAGCAGTTCTTC. It yields the protein CASSPIGGPYNEQFF.

This clonotype was recorded at least ten times. This chain connects TRBV12-3 or TRBV12-4 to TRBJ2-2; D assignment may be TRBD1 or TRBD2 (5 bases each). The CDR3 consists of 15 residues. The V end was cut by 7 bases, the J end by 0 bases, with 12 bases between. As DNA, the CDR3 is TGTGCCAGCACCCCCGGGGCCGCGAACACCGGGGAGCTGTTTTTT. Residues: CASTPGAANTGELFF.